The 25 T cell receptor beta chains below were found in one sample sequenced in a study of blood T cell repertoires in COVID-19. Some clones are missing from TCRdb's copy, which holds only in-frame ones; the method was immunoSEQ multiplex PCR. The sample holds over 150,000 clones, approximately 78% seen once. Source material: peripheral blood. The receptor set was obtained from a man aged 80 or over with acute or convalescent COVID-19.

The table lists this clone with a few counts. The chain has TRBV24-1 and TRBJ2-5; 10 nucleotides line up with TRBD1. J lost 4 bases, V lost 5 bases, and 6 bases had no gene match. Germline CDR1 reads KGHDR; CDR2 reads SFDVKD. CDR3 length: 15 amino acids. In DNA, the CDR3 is TGTGCCACCAGTGTTGCTGGGACAGGGGCAGAGACCCAGTACTTC. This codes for CATSVAGTGAETQYF.

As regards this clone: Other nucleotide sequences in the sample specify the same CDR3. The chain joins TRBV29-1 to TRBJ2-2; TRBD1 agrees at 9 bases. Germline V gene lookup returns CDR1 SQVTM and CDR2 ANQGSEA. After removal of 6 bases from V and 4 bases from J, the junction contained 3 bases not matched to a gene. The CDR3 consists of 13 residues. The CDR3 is CSVGQGRTGELFF. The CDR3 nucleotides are TGCAGCGTAGGACAGGGGCGCACCGGGGAGCTGTTTTTT.

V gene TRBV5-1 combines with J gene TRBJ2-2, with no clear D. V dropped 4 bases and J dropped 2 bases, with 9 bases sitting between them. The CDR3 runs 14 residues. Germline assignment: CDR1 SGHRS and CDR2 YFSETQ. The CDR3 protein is CASSAGSNTGELFF. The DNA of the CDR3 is TGCGCCAGCAGCGCCGGGTCTAACACCGGGGAGCTGTTTTTT.

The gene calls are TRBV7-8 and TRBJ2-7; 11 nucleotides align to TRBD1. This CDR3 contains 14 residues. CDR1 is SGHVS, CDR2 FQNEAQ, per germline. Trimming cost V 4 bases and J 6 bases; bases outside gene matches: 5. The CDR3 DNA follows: TGTGCCAGCAGCTGGGACAGGGGGATCGGCGAGCAGTACTTC. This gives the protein CASSWDRGIGEQYF.

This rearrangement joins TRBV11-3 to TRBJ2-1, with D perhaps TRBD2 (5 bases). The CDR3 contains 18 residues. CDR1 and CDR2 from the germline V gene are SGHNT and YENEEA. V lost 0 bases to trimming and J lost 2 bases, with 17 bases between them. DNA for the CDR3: TGTGCCAGCAGCTTAGATCGGGAACAGATCCTAACCTACAATGAGCAGTTCTTC. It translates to CASSLDREQILTYNEQFF.

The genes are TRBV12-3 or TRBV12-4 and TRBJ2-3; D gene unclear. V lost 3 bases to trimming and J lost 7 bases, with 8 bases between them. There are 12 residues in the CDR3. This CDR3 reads CASSFHTNTQYF. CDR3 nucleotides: TGTGCCAGCAGTTTTCACACTAATACGCAGTATTTT.

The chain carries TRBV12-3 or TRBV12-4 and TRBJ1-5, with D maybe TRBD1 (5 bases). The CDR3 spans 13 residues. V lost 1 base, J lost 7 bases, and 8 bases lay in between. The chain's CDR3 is CASSLGGSQPQHF. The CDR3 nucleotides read TGTGCCAGCAGTTTAGGGGGCAGCCAGCCCCAGCATTTT.

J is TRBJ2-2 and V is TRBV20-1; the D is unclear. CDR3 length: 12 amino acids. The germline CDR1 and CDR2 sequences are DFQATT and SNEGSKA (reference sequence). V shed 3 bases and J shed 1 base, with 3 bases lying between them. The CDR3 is CSASRNTGELFF. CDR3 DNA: TGCAGTGCTAGTCGGAACACCGGGGAGCTGTTTTTT.

The DNA of the CDR3 is TGTGCCAGCAGCCAGCAGGGTAATGAAAAACTGTTTTTT. Translated: CASSQQGNEKLFF. The V and J genes are TRBV4-2 and TRBJ1-4, with D possibly matching TRBD1 (5 bases). This CDR3 is 13 amino acids long. Germline V gene data show CDR1 as LGHNA and CDR2 as YNFKEQ. Trimming took off 3 bases at V and 4 bases at J, with 6 bases between the two ends.

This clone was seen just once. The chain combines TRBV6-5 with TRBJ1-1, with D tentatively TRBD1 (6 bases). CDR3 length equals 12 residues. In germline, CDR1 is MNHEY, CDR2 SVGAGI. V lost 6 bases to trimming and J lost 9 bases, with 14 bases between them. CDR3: CASRDGGTQAFF. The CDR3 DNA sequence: TGTGCCAGCAGAGACGGGGGGACACAAGCTTTCTTT.

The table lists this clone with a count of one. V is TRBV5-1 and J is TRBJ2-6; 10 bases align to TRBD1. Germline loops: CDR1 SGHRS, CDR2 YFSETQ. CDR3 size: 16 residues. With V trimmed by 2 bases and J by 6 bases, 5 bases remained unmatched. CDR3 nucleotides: TGCGCCAGCAGCTTAAGACAGGGGGCTACGGCCAACGTCCTGACTTTC. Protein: CASSLRQGATANVLTF.

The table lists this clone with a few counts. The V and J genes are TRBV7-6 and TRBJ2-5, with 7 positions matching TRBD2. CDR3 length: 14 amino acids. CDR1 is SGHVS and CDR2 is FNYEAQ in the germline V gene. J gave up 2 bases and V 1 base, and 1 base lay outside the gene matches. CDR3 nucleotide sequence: TGTGCCAGCAGCTTAGGGGGAGGGCAAGAGACCCAGTACTTC. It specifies CASSLGGGQETQYF. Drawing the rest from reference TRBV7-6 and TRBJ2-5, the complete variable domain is GAGVSQSPRYKVTKRGQDVALRCDPISGHVSLYWYRQALGQGPEFLTYFNYEAQQDKSGLPNDRFSAERPEGSISTLTIQRTEQRDSAMYRCASSLGGGQETQYFGPGTRLLVL.

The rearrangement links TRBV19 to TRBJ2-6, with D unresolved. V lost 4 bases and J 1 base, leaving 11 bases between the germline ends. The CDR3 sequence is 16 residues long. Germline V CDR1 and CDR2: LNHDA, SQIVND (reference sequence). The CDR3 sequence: CASSTSSRSGANVLTF. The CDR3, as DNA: TGTGCCAGTAGTACGTCAAGCCGTTCTGGGGCCAACGTCCTGACTTTC. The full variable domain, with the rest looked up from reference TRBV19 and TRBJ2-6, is DGGITQSPKYLFRKEGQNVTLSCEQNLNHDAMYWYRQDPGQGLRLIYYSQIVNDFQKGDIAEGYSVSREKKESFPLTVTSAQKNPTAFYLCASSTSSRSGANVLTFGAGSRLTVL.

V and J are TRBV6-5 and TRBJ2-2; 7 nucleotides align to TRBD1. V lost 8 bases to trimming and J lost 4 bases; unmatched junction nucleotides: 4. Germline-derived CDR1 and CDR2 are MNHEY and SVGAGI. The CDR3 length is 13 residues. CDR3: CASDRDSTGELFF. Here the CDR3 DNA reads TGTGCCAGCGACCGGGACAGCACCGGGGAGCTGTTTTTT.

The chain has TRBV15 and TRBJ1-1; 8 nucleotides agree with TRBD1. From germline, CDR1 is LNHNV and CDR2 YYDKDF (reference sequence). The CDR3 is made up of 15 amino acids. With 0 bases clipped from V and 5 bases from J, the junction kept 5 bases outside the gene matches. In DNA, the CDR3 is TGTGCCACCAGCAGAGATCCAGGGGGCAATACTGAAGCTTTCTTT. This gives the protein CATSRDPGGNTEAFF.

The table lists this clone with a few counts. For the CDR3, the DNA is TGTGCCAGCAGCTTGCTCGCCCCCACACAGGAGACCCAGTACTTC. Translated, it gives CASSLLAPTQETQYF. This chain connects TRBV5-6 to TRBJ2-5, with no clear D. The CDR3 has 15 amino acids. Trimming stripped 1 base from V and 5 bases from J, with 15 bases between. The germline V gene has CDR1 SGHDT and CDR2 YYEEEE.

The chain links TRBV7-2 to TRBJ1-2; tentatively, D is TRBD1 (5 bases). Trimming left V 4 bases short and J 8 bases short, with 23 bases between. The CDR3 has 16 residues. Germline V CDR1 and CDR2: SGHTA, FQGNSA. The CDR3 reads CASSSTLVTGPGGYTF. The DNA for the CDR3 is TGTGCCAGCAGCTCAACTCTAGTTACAGGCCCCGGAGGCTACACCTTC.

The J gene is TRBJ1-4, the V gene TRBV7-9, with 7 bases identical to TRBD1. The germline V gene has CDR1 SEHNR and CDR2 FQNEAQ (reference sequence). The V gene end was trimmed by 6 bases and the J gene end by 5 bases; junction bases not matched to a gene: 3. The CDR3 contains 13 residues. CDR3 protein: CASSLDRNEKLFF. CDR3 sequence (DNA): TGTGCCAGCAGTTTGGACAGGAATGAAAAACTGTTTTTT.

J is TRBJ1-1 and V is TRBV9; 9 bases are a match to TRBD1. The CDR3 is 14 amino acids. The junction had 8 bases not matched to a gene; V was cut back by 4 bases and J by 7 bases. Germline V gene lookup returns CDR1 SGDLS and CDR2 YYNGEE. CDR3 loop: CASSIRTGEGEAFF. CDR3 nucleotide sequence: TGTGCCAGCAGCATCCGGACAGGGGAGGGTGAAGCTTTCTTT.

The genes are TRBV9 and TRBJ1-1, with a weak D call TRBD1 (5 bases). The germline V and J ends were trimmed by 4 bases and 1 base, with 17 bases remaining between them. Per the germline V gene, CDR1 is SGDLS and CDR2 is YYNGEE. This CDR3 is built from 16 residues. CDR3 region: CASSPRGVAKNTEAFF. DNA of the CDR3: TGTGCCAGCAGCCCCCGGGGGGTAGCCAAGAACACTGAAGCTTTCTTT.

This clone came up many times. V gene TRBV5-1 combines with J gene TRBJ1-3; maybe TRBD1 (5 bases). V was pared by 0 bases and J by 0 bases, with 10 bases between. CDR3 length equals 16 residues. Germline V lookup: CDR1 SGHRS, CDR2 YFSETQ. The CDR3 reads CASSLGGSTSGNTIYF. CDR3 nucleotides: TGCGCCAGCAGCTTGGGGGGCAGCACCTCTGGAAACACCATATATTTT.

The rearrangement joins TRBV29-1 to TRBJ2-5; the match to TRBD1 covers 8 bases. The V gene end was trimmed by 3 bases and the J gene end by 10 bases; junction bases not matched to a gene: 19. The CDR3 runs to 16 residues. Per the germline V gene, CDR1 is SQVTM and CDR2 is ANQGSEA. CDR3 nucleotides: TGCAGCGTTGACTCGGGGCAGGGGGCGGCCCTAGGTATCCAGTACTTC. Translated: CSVDSGQGAALGIQYF.

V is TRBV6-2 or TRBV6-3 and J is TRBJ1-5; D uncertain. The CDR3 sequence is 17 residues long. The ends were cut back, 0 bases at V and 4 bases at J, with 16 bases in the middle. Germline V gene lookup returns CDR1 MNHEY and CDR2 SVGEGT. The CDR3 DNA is TGTGCCAGCAGTTACTCGTTACCCGCGTGGACTAATCAGCCCCAGCATTTT. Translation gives CASSYSLPAWTNQPQHF.

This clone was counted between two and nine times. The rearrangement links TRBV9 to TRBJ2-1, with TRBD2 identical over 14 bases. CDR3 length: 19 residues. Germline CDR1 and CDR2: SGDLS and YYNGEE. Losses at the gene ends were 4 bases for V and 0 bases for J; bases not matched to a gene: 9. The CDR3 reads CASSPLRTSGGLSYNEQFF. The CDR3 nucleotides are TGTGCCAGCAGCCCTCTCCGGACTAGCGGGGGGCTCTCCTACAATGAGCAGTTCTTC. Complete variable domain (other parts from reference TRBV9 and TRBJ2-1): DSGVTQTPKHLITATGQRVTLRCSPRSGDLSVYWYQQSLDQGLQFLIQYYNGEERAKGNILERFSAQQFPDLHSELNLSSLELGDSALYFCASSPLRTSGGLSYNEQFFGPGTRLTVL.

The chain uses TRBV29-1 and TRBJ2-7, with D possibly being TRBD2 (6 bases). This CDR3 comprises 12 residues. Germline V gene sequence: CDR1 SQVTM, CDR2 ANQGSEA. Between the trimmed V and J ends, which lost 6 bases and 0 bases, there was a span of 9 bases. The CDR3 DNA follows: TGCAGCGTGGGGGACTTCTCCTACGAGCAGTACTTC. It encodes CSVGDFSYEQYF.